This TCR beta chain was sequenced in a study of early T cells in non-severe SARS-CoV-2 infection. TCRdb reprocessed the 5' RACE reads with MiXCR, giving one entry per CDR3 protein. Of roughly 45,000 distinct CDR3 sequences in the sample, roughly 6.1% were seen once. Source: whole blood, taken at baseline. This receptor was taken from an adult who was a healthcare worker with PCR-confirmed SARS-CoV-2 infection or an uninfected control (not recorded which).

Here the CDR3 DNA reads TGTGCCAGTAGTATGGGACTCGGACAGGCACTCTCCTACGAGCAGTACTTC. This translates into CASSMGLGQALSYEQYF. The chain couples TRBV19 to TRBJ2-7, with a possible D match to TRBD1 (7 bases). The CDR3 spans 17 residues. Trimming removed 3 bases from V and 0 bases from J, with 18 bases in between. Germline CDR1 reads LNHDA; CDR2 reads SQIVND (reference sequence).